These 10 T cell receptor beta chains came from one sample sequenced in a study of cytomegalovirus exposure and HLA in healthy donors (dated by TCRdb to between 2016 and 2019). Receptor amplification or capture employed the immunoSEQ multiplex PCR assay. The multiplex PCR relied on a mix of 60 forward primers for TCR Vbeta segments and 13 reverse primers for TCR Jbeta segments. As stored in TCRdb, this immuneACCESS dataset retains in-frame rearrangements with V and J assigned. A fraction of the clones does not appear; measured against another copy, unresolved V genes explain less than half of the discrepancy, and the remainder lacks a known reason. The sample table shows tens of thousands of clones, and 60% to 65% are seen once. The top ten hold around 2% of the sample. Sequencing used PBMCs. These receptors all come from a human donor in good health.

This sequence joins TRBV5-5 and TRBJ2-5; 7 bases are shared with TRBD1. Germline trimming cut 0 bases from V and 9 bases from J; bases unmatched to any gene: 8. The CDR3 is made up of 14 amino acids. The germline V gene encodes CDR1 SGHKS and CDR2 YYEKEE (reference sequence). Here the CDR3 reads CASSLGGQGDAQYF. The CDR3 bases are TGTGCCAGCAGCTTGGGCGGGCAGGGGGATGCCCAGTACTTC.

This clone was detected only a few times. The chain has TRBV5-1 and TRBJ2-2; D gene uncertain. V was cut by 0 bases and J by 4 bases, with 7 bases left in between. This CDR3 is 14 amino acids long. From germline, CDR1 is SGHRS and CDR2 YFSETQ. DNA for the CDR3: TGCGCCAGCAGCTTGGTTGGTAGCACCGGGGAGCTGTTTTTT. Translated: CASSLVGSTGELFF.

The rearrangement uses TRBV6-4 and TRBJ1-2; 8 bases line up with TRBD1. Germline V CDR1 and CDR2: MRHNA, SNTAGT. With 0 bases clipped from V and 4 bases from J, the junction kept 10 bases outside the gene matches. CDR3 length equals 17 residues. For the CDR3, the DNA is TGTGCCAGCAGTGACTCTCTTGGACAGGGAGCCGTCTATGGCTACACCTTC. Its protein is CASSDSLGQGAVYGYTF.

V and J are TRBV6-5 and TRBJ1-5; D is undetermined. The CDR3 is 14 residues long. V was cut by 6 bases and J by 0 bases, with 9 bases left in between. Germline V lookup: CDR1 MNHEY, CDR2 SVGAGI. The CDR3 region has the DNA TGTGCCAGCAGGTTACACGATAGCAATCAGCCCCAGCATTTT. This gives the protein CASRLHDSNQPQHF.

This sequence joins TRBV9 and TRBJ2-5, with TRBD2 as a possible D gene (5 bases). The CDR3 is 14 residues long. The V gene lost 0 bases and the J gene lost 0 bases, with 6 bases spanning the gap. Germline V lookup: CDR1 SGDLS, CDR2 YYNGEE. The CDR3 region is CASSVAGDQETQYF. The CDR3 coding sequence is TGTGCCAGCAGCGTAGCCGGGGACCAAGAGACCCAGTACTTC.

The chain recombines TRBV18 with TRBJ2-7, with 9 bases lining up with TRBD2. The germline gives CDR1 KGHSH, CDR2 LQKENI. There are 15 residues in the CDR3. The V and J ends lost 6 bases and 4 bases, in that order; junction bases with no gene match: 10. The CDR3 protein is CASSSGGNEGYEQYF. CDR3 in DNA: TGTGCCAGCTCCAGCGGGGGGAATGAGGGGTACGAGCAGTACTTC.

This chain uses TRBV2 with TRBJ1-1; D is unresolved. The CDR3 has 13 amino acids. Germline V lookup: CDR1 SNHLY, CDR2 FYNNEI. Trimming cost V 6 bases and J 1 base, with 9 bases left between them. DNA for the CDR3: TGTGCCAGCAGATACCTAAGGAACACTGAAGCTTTCTTT. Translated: CASRYLRNTEAFF.

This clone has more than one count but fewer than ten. The CDR3, as DNA: TGTGCCAGCTCACCGTCGGACAGCCACACTGAAGCTTTCTTT. Translation gives CASSPSDSHTEAFF. The chain employs TRBV18 and TRBJ1-1, with D possibly matching TRBD1 (6 bases). Trimming cost V 3 bases and J 3 bases, with 11 bases left between them. The CDR3 has 14 amino acids. The germline gives CDR1 KGHSH, CDR2 LQKENI.

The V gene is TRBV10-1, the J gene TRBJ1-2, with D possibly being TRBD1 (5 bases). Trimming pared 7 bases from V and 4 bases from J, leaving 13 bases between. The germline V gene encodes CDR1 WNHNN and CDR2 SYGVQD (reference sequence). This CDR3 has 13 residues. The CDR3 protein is CASTGLGPYGYTF. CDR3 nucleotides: TGCGCCAGCACAGGGCTGGGGCCCTATGGCTACACCTTC.

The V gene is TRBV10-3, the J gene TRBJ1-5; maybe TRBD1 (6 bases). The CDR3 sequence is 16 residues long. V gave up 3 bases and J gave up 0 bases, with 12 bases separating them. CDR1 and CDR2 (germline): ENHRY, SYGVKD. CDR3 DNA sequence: TGTGCCATCAGTGAAAGACAGGCTCTTAGCAATCAGCCCCAGCATTTT. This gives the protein CAISERQALSNQPQHF.